The clone carrying this T cell receptor (beta chain) turned up a few times. Its antigen remains unidentified. This entry is derived from a study of cytomegalovirus exposure and HLA in healthy donors. The CDR3 contains 14 residues. V gave up 2 bases and J gave up 0 bases, with 5 bases separating them. Germline V CDR1 and CDR2: GTSNPN, SVGIG (reference sequence). PCR amplification relied on 60 Vbeta primers (plus 13 Jbeta primers). TCRdb's table, derived via immunoSEQ multiplex PCR, lists solely in-frame clones and lacks some. The table has 100,000 to 150,000 clones, more than 9% seen once. Findings and caveats of the study: In a later analysis, most CMV-associated TCR beta chains appeared HLA-restricted.

This TCR was recovered from a woman aged 18-35 years in good health and CMV-seropositive. The sample taken for sequencing was PBMCs. V and J are TRBV30 and TRBJ2-6; D is undetermined. This chain's CDR3 is CAWSPSSGANVLTF. The CDR3 DNA reads as TGTGCCTGGAGTCCCTCCTCTGGGGCCAACGTCCTGACTTTC. Complete variable domain (other parts from reference TRBV30 and TRBJ2-6): SQTIHQWPATLVQPVGSPLSLECTVEGTSNPNLYWYRQAAGRGLQLLFYSVGIGQISSEVPQNLSASRPQDRQFILSSKKLLLSDSGFYLCAWSPSSGANVLTFGAGSRLTVL.